The next 26 T cell receptor beta chains were all read from a single sample in a study of blood T cell repertoires in COVID-19. TCRdb's copy holds only in-frame clones and misses some; the assay was immunoSEQ multiplex PCR. The data hold roughly 320,000 clones, with around 84% observed a single time. Sequenced sample: PBMCs or T cells enriched from blood (not recorded which). The receptors come from a man in his thirties or forties who had recovered from COVID-19.

J is TRBJ2-7 and V is TRBV7-2, with a tentative D call TRBD2 (9 bases). Germline CDR1 is SGHTA and CDR2 is FQGNSA. This CDR3 has 16 residues. V lost 6 bases and J 2 bases, leaving 20 bases between the germline ends. This CDR3 is CASRAGGGRATYEQYF. The CDR3 nucleotides read TGTGCCAGCAGAGCAGGGGGCGGGAGGGCAACCTACGAGCAGTACTTC.

The rearrangement uses TRBV19 and TRBJ2-7, with 9 bases identical to TRBD1. The CDR3 spans 15 residues. CDR1 is LNHDA and CDR2 is SQIVND in the germline V gene (reference sequence). J gave up 4 bases and V 3 bases, and 7 bases lay outside the gene matches. DNA of the CDR3: TGTGCCAGTAGTATCGTAGGGACAGGGATATACGAGCAGTACTTC. This encodes CASSIVGTGIYEQYF.

This clone was counted a single time. This chain connects TRBV6-5 to TRBJ1-5; 7 bases map to TRBD1. The J segment lost 3 bases and the V segment lost 6 bases, leaving 5 bases of the junction unmatched. The germline gives CDR1 MNHEY, CDR2 SVGAGI. This CDR3 has 14 residues. Here the CDR3 reads CASRTTGHNQPQHF. The CDR3 DNA reads TGTGCCAGCAGGACGACAGGGCACAATCAGCCCCAGCATTTT.

V gene TRBV10-2 combines with J gene TRBJ2-3; D might be TRBD1 (5 bases). Germline-derived CDR1 and CDR2 are WSHSY and SAAADI. V dropped 6 bases and J dropped 2 bases, with 9 bases sitting between them. The CDR3 is made up of 13 amino acids. The CDR3 nucleotides are TGCGCCAGCAGGCTGGGGCACACAGATACGCAGTATTTT. Protein sequence: CASRLGHTDTQYF.

V and J are TRBV18 and TRBJ1-2; 8 positions agree with TRBD1. The CDR3 covers 17 residues. The ends lost 5 bases at V and 7 bases at J; junction bases unmatched: 18. The germline V gene encodes CDR1 KGHSH and CDR2 LQKENI. For the CDR3, the DNA is TGTGCCAGCTCATCCCCGGGACAGGTGGCTGTACAGGGTGGCTACACCTTC. This translates into CASSSPGQVAVQGGYTF.

The rearrangement links TRBV7-9 to TRBJ2-7; tentatively, D is TRBD1 (5 bases). The CDR3 consists of 13 residues. Germline loops: CDR1 SEHNR, CDR2 FQNEAQ (reference sequence). V lost 8 bases, J lost 3 bases, and 14 bases lay in between. For the CDR3, the DNA is TGTGCCAGCGGCAAAATTCAGGGCTACGAGCAGTACTTC. It yields the protein CASGKIQGYEQYF.

The rearrangement links TRBV30 to TRBJ1-5, with a tentative D call TRBD1 (6 bases). The length of the CDR3 is 14 residues. Germline CDR1 and CDR2: GTSNPN and SVGIG (reference sequence). V gave up 5 bases and J gave up 4 bases, with 15 bases separating them. CDR3 in amino acids: CAWGNGQLNQPQHF. CDR3 sequence (DNA): TGTGCCTGGGGGAACGGACAGCTTAATCAGCCCCAGCATTTT.

V gene TRBV9 combines with J gene TRBJ1-4; 8 bases align to TRBD1. V lost 4 bases, J lost 5 bases, and 4 bases stayed unmatched. This CDR3 spans 14 amino acids. The V gene's germline CDR1 is SGDLS and CDR2 YYNGEE. CDR3 DNA: TGTGCCAGCAGCAAACGGGACAGGAATGAAAAACTGTTTTTT. This encodes CASSKRDRNEKLFF. Supplemented by reference TRBV9 and TRBJ1-4, the full variable domain reads DSGVTQTPKHLITATGQRVTLRCSPRSGDLSVYWYQQSLDQGLQFLIQYYNGEERAKGNILERFSAQQFPDLHSELNLSSLELGDSALYFCASSKRDRNEKLFFGSGTQLSVL.

This chain connects TRBV12-2 to TRBJ2-3; TRBD1 was called by the table and not checked on the DNA. TRBV12-2 is listed as a pseudogene. The CDR3 consists of 18 residues. The CDR3 sequence: CASRIEQTRPITRQSLYF. CDR3 DNA: TGTGCAAGTCGGATAGAACAAACCAGACCTATAACAAGACAGAGTCTGTATTTT.

The chain couples TRBV19 to TRBJ2-1, with 11 bases lining up with TRBD2. Germline V gene data show CDR1 as LNHDA and CDR2 as SQIVND (reference sequence). The CDR3 has 14 amino acids. Losses at the gene ends were 7 bases for V and 8 bases for J; bases not matched to a gene: 7. The CDR3 here is CASTGLAAQDEQFF. CDR3 nucleotide sequence: TGTGCCAGTACGGGACTAGCGGCCCAGGATGAGCAGTTCTTC.

The chain recombines TRBV27 with TRBJ2-1; 9 bases line up with TRBD2. CDR1 is MNHEY, CDR2 SMNVEV, per germline (reference sequence). Trimming removed 2 bases from V and 10 bases from J; junction bases left unmatched: 9. The CDR3 covers 15 residues. Here the CDR3 DNA reads TGTGCCAGCAGTTTAAGGGCTAGCGGGGCCCTGGAGCAGTTCTTC. Its translation is CASSLRASGALEQFF.

This clone was picked up a small number of times. This same CDR3 is encoded by further DNA sequences in the sample. This chain uses TRBV2 with TRBJ1-4; TRBD1 aligns across 11 bases. Unmatched junction bases numbered 6, after V lost 8 bases and J lost 4 bases. CDR1 SNHLY and CDR2 FYNNEI come from the germline V gene. The CDR3 runs to 15 residues. The CDR3 sequence: CASSEGTGGNEKLFF. CDR3 bases: TGTGCCAGCTCCGAGGGGACAGGGGGTAATGAAAAACTGTTTTTT.

The chain is built from TRBV6-5 and TRBJ2-7; 7 bases map to TRBD2. The CDR3 sequence is 12 residues long. V dropped 7 bases and J dropped 3; count of bases not matched to a gene: 3. Germline values: CDR1 MNHEY, CDR2 SVGAGI. The CDR3 loop is CASKAGDYEQYF. CDR3 in DNA: TGTGCCAGCAAGGCGGGAGACTACGAGCAGTACTTC.

The chain recombines TRBV29-1 with TRBJ1-4; tentatively, D is TRBD1 (5 bases). The CDR3 length is 13 residues. V was clipped by 4 bases and J by 7 bases, with 13 bases between them. Germline loops: CDR1 SQVTM, CDR2 ANQGSEA. CDR3 region: CSVVGQGGEKLFF. The CDR3 bases are TGCAGCGTTGTAGGGCAGGGAGGTGAAAAACTGTTTTTT. Based on the CDR3 plus reference TRBV29-1 and TRBJ1-4, the full variable domain is SAVISQKPSRDICQRGTSLTIQCQVDSQVTMMFWYRQQPGQSLTLIATANQGSEATYESGFVIDKFPISRPNLTFSTLTVSNMSPEDSSIYLCSVVGQGGEKLFFGSGTQLSVL.

This chain joins TRBV6-6 and TRBJ2-2, with D hard to call. CDR1 and CDR2 from the germline V gene are MNHNY and SVGAGI (reference sequence). The CDR3 is 14 amino acids. V lost 1 base and J lost 5, with 8 bases in between. The DNA for the CDR3 is TGTGCCAGCAGTTACTTTACCGGGACCGGGGAGCTGTTTTTT. Amino acid sequence: CASSYFTGTGELFF.

The chain carries TRBV19 and TRBJ1-5; 7 nucleotides agree with TRBD1. CDR3 size: 16 residues. Per germline, CDR1 LNHDA and CDR2 SQIVND (reference sequence). With 3 bases clipped from V and 3 bases from J, the junction kept 8 bases outside the gene matches. The CDR3 nucleotides are TGTGCCAGTAGTATTCTCGGGGACAGTCTCAATCAGCCCCAGCATTTT. Its translation is CASSILGDSLNQPQHF.

The chain recombines TRBV28 with TRBJ2-5; 8 nucleotides match TRBD1. The CDR3 consists of 16 residues. CDR1 and CDR2 (germline): MDHEN, SYDVKM. V was pared by 6 bases and J by 5 bases, with 14 bases of the junction left unmatched. The CDR3 DNA reads TGTGCCAGCAGGGATCCGGGACAGGAAAACTGGGAGACCCAGTACTTC. Residues: CASRDPGQENWETQYF.

V is TRBV10-1 and J is TRBJ2-5, with a weak D call TRBD1 (5 bases). Trimming cost V 4 bases and J 5 bases, with 14 bases left between them. Germline-derived CDR1 and CDR2 are WNHNN and SYGVQD (reference sequence). The length of the CDR3 is 14 residues. The CDR3 DNA reads TGCGCCAGCAGTGGCAGGGAAGAGATGGAGACCCAGTACTTC. This translates into CASSGREEMETQYF.

The chain has TRBV7-2 and TRBJ2-7; tentative D call: TRBD2 (5 bases). Germline V gene sequence: CDR1 SGHTA, CDR2 FQGNSA. Trimming took 2 bases from V and 3 from J, leaving 11 bases between them. CDR3 length: 14 amino acids. The CDR3 DNA follows: TGTGCCAGCAGCTTACGGGGAAAAGACTACGAGCAGTACTTC. Its protein product is CASSLRGKDYEQYF.

The chain uses TRBV2 and TRBJ2-5; TRBD2 agrees at 11 bases. V dropped 8 bases and J dropped 5; count of bases not matched to a gene: 7. Germline assignment: CDR1 SNHLY and CDR2 FYNNEI. This CDR3 contains 14 residues. The CDR3 region has the DNA TGTGCCAGCTTAGCGGGGGGGCGTAGTGAGACCCAGTACTTC. Amino acids: CASLAGGRSETQYF.

The CDR3 protein is CASSQLAGQGTSEQFF. The DNA of the CDR3 is TGTGCCAGCAGCCAATTAGCGGGGCAGGGGACGTCAGAGCAGTTCTTC. This chain joins TRBV3-1 (or the pseudogene TRBV3-2) and TRBJ2-1; 8 positions match TRBD2. The CDR3 loop spans 16 amino acids. The ends lost 2 bases at V and 10 bases at J; junction bases unmatched: 13. CDR1 is LGHDT, CDR2 YNNKEL, per germline (reference sequence).

J is TRBJ1-6 and V is TRBV30; D perhaps matches TRBD1 (5 bases). Germline assignment: CDR1 GTSNPN and CDR2 SVGIG (reference sequence). This CDR3 contains 14 residues. V was cut by 0 bases and J by 7 bases, with 10 bases left in between. In nucleotides, the CDR3 is TGTGCCTGGAGTGTACTACGGGGGAATTCACCCCTCCACTTT. Its translation: CAWSVLRGNSPLHF.

The count of this clone is one. The rearrangement joins TRBV6-4 to TRBJ1-1, with a tentative D call TRBD1 (5 bases). V lost 8 bases to trimming and J lost 1 base, with 14 bases between them. This CDR3 has 14 amino acids. CDR1 MRHNA and CDR2 SNTAGT come from the germline V gene. This CDR3 reads CASPPSDKNTEAFF. In nucleotides, the CDR3 is TGTGCCAGCCCCCCCTCGGACAAGAACACTGAAGCTTTCTTT.

The J gene is TRBJ2-6, the V gene TRBV19; 8 bases match TRBD1. Trimming took 6 bases from V and 0 from J; bases not matched to a gene: 1. Germline loops: CDR1 LNHDA, CDR2 SQIVND (reference sequence). CDR3 length: 15 amino acids. The CDR3 DNA sequence: TGTGCCAGTAGGGACAGGGACTCTGGGGCCAACGTCCTGACTTTC. The encoded protein is CASRDRDSGANVLTF. Full variable domain (missing parts from reference TRBV19 and TRBJ2-6): DGGITQSPKYLFRKEGQNVTLSCEQNLNHDAMYWYRQDPGQGLRLIYYSQIVNDFQKGDIAEGYSVSREKKESFPLTVTSAQKNPTAFYLCASRDRDSGANVLTFGAGSRLTVL.

The CDR3 loop reads CASSARRGHYTDTQYF. The CDR3 region has the DNA TGTGCCAGCAGTGCTCGAAGGGGACACTACACAGATACGCAGTATTTT. V and J are TRBV2 and TRBJ2-3; D may be TRBD1 (6 bases). CDR1 and CDR2 (germline): SNHLY, FYNNEI. The CDR3 runs 16 residues. V gave up 4 bases and J gave up 2 bases, with 16 bases separating them. Full variable domain (missing parts from reference TRBV2 and TRBJ2-3): EPEVTQTPSHQVTQMGQEVILRCVPISNHLYFYWYRQILGQKVEFLVSFYNNEISEKSEIFDDQFSVERPDGSNFTLKIRSTKLEDSAMYFCASSARRGHYTDTQYFGPGTRLTVL.

This chain connects TRBV7-6 to TRBJ2-7; D remains unclear. The CDR3 is 17 amino acids. The V and J ends lost 0 bases and 2 bases respectively, with 17 bases between them. Germline V gene lookup returns CDR1 SGHVS and CDR2 FNYEAQ. CDR3 region: CASSLARGRNKAYEQYF. For the CDR3, the DNA is TGTGCCAGCAGCTTAGCGCGAGGCCGCAATAAGGCCTACGAGCAGTACTTC.